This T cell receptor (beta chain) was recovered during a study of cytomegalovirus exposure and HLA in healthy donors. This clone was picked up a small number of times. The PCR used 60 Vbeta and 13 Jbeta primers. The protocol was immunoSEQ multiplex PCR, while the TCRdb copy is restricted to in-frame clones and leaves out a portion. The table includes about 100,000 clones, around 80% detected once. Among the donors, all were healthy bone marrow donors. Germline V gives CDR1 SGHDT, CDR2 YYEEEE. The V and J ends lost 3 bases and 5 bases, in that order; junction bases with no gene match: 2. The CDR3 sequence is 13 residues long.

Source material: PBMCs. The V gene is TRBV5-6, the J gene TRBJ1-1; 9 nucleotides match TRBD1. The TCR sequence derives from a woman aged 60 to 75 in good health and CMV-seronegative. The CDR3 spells CASSSGTGTEAFF. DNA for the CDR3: TGTGCCAGCAGCTCCGGGACAGGGACTGAAGCTTTCTTT.